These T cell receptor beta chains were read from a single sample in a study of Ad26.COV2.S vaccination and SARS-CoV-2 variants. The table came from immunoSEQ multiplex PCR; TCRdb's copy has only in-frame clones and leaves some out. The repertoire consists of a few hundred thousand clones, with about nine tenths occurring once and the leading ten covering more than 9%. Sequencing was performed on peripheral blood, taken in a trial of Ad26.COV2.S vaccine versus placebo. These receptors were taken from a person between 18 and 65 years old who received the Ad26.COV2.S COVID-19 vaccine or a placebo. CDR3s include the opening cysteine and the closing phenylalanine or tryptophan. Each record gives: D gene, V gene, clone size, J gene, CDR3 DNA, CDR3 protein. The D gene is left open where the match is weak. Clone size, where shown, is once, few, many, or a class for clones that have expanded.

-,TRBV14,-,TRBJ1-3,TGTGCCAGCAGCGACCTTCTAAGCTCTGGAAACACCATATATTTT,CASSDLLSSGNTIYF
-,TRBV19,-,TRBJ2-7,TGTGCCACCCAATTTCGGTACGAGCAGTACTTC,CATQFRYEQYF
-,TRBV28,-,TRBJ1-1,TGTGCCAGCAGATCGGCCGGGGTGCGGACTGAAGCTTTCTTT,CASRSAGVRTEAFF
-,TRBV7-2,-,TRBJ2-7,TGTGCCAGCAGCCTGTTGACAGGTTTCCGTTACGAGCAGTACTTC,CASSLLTGFRYEQYF
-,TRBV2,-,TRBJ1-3,TGTGCCAGCAAATACGGACGGGACTCTGGAAACACCATATATTTT,CASKYGRDSGNTIYF
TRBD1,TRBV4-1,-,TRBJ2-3,TGCGCCAGCAGCCAAGATCCAGGGGGCACTAGCACAGATACGCAGTATTTT,CASSQDPGGTSTDTQYF
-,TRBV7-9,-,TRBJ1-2,TGTGCCAGCAGCCCTCCGGGACAAAGTAACTATGGCTACACCTTC,CASSPPGQSNYGYTF
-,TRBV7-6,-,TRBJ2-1,TGTGCCAGCAGCTTAGGTCCCCACAATGAGCAGTTCTTC,CASSLGPHNEQFF
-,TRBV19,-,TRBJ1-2,TGTGCCAGTAGTACGGACAGAAATAGCTGGAGCTACACCTTC,CASSTDRNSWSYTF
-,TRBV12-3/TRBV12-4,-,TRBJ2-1,TGTGCCAGCAGTTTAGGGGGTAATGAGCAGTTCTTC,CASSLGGNEQFF
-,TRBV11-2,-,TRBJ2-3,TGTGCCAGCAGCTTTCACAGGGTCGCAGATACGCAGTATTTT,CASSFHRVADTQYF
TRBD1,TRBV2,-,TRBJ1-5,TGTGCCAGCGCGGGGACAGTCAGCAATCAGCCCCAGCATTTT,CASAGTVSNQPQHF
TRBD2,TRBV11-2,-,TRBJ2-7,TGTGCCAGCAGCTGGGGTCGGGGGGCCTACGAGCAGTACTTC,CASSWGRGAYEQYF
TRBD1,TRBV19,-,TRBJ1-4,TGTGCCAGTAGCGGACAGGGAACTAATGAAAAACTGTTTTTT,CASSGQGTNEKLFF
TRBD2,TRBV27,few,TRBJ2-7,TGTGCCAGCAGTTCTAGCGGGAGTTTCTACGAGCAGTACTTC,CASSSSGSFYEQYF
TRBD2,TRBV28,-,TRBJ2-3,TGTGCCAGCAGTTCCCGGAGTAGCGGGAGGGCAGCAGATACGCAGTATTTT,CASSSRSSGRAADTQYF
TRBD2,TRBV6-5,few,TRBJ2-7,TGTGCCAGCAGCTACATGGCGGGCGACCGGGGGGACGAGCAGTACTTC,CASSYMAGDRGDEQYF
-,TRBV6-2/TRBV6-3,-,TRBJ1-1,TGTGCCAGCAGTAGGGACACTGAAGCTTTCTTT,CASSRDTEAFF
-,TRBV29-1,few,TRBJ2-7,TGCAGCGTTGGCGACACTCGCTTATACGAGCAGTACTTC,CSVGDTRLYEQYF
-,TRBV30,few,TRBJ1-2,TGTGCCTGGAGTGACAGGGAGTGGGATGGCTACACCTTC,CAWSDREWDGYTF
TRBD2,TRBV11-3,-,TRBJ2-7,TGTGCCAGCAGCTCTAGCGGCCAATCCTACGAGCAGTACTTC,CASSSSGQSYEQYF
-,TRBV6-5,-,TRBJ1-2,TGTGCCAGCAGTTACTCCTTGGGACAAAACTATGGCTACACCTTC,CASSYSLGQNYGYTF
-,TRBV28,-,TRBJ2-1,TGTGCCAGCTCTCGAACAGGGAACAATGAGCAGTTCTTC,CASSRTGNNEQFF
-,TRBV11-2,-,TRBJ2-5,TGTGCCAGCAGCTTAGATCGGACGGAGCCTGTAGAGACCCAGTACTTC,CASSLDRTEPVETQYF
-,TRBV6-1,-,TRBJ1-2,TGTGCCAGCAGTGAAAGGGACAACTATGGCTACACCTTC,CASSERDNYGYTF
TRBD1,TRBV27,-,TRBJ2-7,TGTGCCAGCCGCCGATTTTTGGGACAGGGTGGAGAAGAGCAGTACTTC,CASRRFLGQGGEEQYF
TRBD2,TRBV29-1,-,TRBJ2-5,TGCAGCGTCTCAAGACTAGCGACGTACCAAGAGACCCAGTACTTC,CSVSRLATYQETQYF
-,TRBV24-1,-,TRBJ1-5,TGTGCCACCAGTGACCGAGGAGGGCCCCAGCATTTT,CATSDRGGPQHF
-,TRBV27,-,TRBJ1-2,TGTGCCAGCAGTTTATTTGCCATCGGGCAGAATAACTATGGCTACACCTTC,CASSLFAIGQNNYGYTF
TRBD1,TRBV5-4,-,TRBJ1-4,TGTGCCAGCAGCTTGCGGACAGGGGGAGGTGAAAAACTGTTTTTT,CASSLRTGGGEKLFF
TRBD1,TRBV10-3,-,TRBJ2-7,TGTGCCACCGGGACAGGGAGTTCCTACGAGCAGTACTTC,CATGTGSSYEQYF
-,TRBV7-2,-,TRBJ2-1,TGTGCCAGCAGCTTAGAAGGCGGATTCTCCTACAATGAGCAGTTCTTC,CASSLEGGFSYNEQFF
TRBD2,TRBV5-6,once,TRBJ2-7,TGTGCCAGCAGCTCGTTACGGACTAGCGGGGGCTACGAGCAGTACTTC,CASSSLRTSGGYEQYF
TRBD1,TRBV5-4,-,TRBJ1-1,TGTGCCAGCAGCCGGGACAGAGACACTGAAGCTTTCTTT,CASSRDRDTEAFF
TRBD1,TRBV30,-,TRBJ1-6,TGTGCCTGGAGTGCCGGGACAGGGGTTTCACCCCTCCACTTT,CAWSAGTGVSPLHF